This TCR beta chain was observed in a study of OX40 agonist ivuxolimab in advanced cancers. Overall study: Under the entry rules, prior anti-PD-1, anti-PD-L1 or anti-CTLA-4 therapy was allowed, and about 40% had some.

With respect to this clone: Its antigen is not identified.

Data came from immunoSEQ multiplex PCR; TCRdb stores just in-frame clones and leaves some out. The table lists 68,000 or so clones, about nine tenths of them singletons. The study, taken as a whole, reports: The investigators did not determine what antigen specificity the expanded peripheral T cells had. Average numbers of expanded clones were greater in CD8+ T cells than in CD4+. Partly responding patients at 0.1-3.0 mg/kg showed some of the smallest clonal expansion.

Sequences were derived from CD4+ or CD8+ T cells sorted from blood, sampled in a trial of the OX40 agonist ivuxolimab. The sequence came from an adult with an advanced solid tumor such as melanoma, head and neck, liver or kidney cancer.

The CDR3 reads CASSQDKLAGLLSTDTQYF. The CDR3 DNA is TGTGCCAGCAGCCAAGACAAACTAGCGGGGTTATTATCGACAGATACGCAGTATTTT. The chain has TRBV4-2 and TRBJ2-3; 10 bases match TRBD2. Trimming removed 0 bases from V and 3 bases from J; junction bases left unmatched: 12. The CDR3 has 19 amino acids. The germline CDR1 and CDR2 sequences are LGHNA and YNFKEQ.